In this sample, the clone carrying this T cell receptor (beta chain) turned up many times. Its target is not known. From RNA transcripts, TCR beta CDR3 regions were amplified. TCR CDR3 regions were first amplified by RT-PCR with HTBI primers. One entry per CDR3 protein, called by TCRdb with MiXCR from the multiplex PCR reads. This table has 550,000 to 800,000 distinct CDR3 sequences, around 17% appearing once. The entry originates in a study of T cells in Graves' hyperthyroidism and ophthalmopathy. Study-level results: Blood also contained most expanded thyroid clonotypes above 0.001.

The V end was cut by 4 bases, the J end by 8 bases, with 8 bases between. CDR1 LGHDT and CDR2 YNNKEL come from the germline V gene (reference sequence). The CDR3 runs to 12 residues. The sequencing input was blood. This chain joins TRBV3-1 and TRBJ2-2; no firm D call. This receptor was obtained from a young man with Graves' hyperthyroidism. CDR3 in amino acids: CASSPRLGELFF. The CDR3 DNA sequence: TGTGCCAGCAGCCCCCGCCTTGGGGAGCTGTTTTTT.